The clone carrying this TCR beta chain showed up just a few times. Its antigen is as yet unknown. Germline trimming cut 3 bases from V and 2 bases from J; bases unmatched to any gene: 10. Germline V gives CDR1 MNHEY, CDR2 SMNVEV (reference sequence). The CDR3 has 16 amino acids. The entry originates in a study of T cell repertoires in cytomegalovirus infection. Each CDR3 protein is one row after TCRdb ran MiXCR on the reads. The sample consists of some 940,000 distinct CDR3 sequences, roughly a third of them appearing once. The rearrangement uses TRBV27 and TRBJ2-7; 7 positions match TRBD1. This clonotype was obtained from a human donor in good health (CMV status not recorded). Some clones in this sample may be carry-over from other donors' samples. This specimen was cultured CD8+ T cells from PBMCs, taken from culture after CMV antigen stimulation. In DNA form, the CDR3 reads TGTGCCAGCAGTTTTCGAGGACAGGACCCTCCCTACGAGCAGTACTTC. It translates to CASSFRGQDPPYEQYF.